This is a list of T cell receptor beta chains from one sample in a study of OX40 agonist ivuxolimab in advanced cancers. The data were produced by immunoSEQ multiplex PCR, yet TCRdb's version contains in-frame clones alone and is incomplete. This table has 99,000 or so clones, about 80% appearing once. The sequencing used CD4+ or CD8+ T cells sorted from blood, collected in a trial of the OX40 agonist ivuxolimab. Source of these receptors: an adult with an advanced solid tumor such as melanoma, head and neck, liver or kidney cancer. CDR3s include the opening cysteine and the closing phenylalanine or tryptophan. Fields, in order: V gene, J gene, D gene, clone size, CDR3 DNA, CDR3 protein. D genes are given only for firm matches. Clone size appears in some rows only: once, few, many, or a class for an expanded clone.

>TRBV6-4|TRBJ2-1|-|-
TGTGCCAGCAGAAGCAGGGGAGGTGAGCAGTTCTTC
CASRSRGGEQFF
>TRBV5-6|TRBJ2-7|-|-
TGTGCCAGCAGCGCCGTATACGAGCAGTACTTC
CASSAVYEQYF
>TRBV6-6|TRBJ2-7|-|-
TGTGCCAGCAGTCCAACTGATGCCTACGAGCAGTACTTC
CASSPTDAYEQYF
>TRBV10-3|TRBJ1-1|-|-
TGTGCCATCAGTGACCAGAACATGAACACTGAAGCTTTCTTT
CAISDQNMNTEAFF
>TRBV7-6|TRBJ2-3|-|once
TGTGCCAGCAGCTCCGGGACACCCAGCACAGATACGCAGTATTTT
CASSSGTPSTDTQYF
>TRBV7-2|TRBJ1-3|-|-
TGTGCCAGCAGCCCTCCGGGCCGAAGCTCTGGAAACACCATATATTTT
CASSPPGRSSGNTIYF
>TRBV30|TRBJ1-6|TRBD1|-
TGTGCCTGGAGTTTTAACAGGGGGCGAGGTGGTTCACCCCTCCACTTT
CAWSFNRGRGGSPLHF
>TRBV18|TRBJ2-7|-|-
TGTGCCAGCTCGTACAGCTCCTACGAGCAGTACTTC
CASSYSSYEQYF
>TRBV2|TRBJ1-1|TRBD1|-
TGTGCCAGCAGTGAAGCGAAGGGACAGGGTTGGACTGAAGCTTTCTTT
CASSEAKGQGWTEAFF
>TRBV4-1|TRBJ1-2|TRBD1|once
TGCGCCAGCAGCCAAGATCTCCCCCACGGGACAGGGCCCTTCTATGGCTACACCTTC
CASSQDLPHGTGPFYGYTF
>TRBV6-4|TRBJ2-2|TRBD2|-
TGTGCCAGCAGAATGTCTAGCGGGAGTAAGGGGCAGCTGTTTTTT
CASRMSSGSKGQLFF
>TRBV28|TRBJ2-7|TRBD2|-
TGTGCCAGCAGTTTCCGGGGGGTCACCTACGAGCAGTACTTC
CASSFRGVTYEQYF
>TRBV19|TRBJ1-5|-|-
TGTGCCAGTAGCTACAGAGAGGGTCAGCCCCAGCATTTT
CASSYREGQPQHF
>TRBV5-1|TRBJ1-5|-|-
TGCGCCAGCAGCTTGGGTTCAGATCAGCCCCAGCATTTT
CASSLGSDQPQHF
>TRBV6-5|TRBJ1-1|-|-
TGTGCCAGCAGTTACTCTACCGGAGGCGAAGCTTTCTTT
CASSYSTGGEAFF
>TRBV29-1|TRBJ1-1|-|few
TGCAGCGCCGGGAGGACTGAAGCTTTCTTT
CSAGRTEAFF
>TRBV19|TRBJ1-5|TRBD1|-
TGTGCCAGTAGTCCGGGACAGGGCCTCGGGCAGCCCCAGCATTTT
CASSPGQGLGQPQHF
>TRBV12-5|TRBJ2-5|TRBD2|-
TGTGCTAGTGGTTTGGTAGGGCTAGCGGGAGAGAAAGAGACCCAGTACTTC
CASGLVGLAGEKETQYF
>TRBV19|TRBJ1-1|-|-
TGTGCCAGTAGTATGGGGCAGGGCGGGACTGAAGCTTTCTTT
CASSMGQGGTEAFF
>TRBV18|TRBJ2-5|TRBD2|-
TGTGCCAGCTCAAGACTAGCGGAACCACAAGAGACCCAGTACTTC
CASSRLAEPQETQYF
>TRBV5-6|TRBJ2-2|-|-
TGTGCCAGCAGCCTGGACCTATCGAACACCGGGGAGCTGTTTTTT
CASSLDLSNTGELFF
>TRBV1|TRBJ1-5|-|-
TGCGCCAGCAGCCAAATTGACGGCGAGCCCCAGCATTTT
CASSQIDGEPQHF
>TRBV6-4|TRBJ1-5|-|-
TGTGCCAGCAGTGACCAAGGTCGTTGGGGGCATTTT
CASSDQGRWGHF
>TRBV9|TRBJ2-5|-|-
TGTGCCAGCAGCGTAGTAGGGAGCGGGGAGACCCAGTACTTC
CASSVVGSGETQYF
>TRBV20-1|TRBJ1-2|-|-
TGCAGTGGGTTTAACATCGGCGGCTACACCTTC
CSGFNIGGYTF
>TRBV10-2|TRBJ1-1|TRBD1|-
TGCGCCAGCAGTGAGGGGACAGGGGGGGCTTTCTTT
CASSEGTGGAFF
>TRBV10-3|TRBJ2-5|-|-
TGTGCCATCAGTGCTAGCGTTGAGACCCAGTACTTC
CAISASVETQYF
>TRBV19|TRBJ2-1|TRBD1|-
TGTGCCAGTAGTTCTCCCGGACAGGGTAGCTCCTACAATGAGCAGTTCTTC
CASSSPGQGSSYNEQFF
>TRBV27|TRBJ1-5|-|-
TGTGCCAGCAGTTTAGTGAGGGATAGCAATCAGCCCCAGCATTTT
CASSLVRDSNQPQHF
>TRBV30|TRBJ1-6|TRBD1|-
TGTGCCTGGAGTGCCCTCCGACAGGGGAATTCACCCCTCCACTTT
CAWSALRQGNSPLHF
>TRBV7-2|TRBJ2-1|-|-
TGTGCCAGCAGCCCCGTGGCAAACCCTGAGCAGTTCTTC
CASSPVANPEQFF
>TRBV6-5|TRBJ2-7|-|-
TGTGCCAGCAGCCGACCCGGCGATCGGTACGAGCAGTACTTC
CASSRPGDRYEQYF
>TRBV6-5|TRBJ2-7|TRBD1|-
TGTGCCAGCAGCACTGGACAGGGAGCCTACGAGCAGTACTTC
CASSTGQGAYEQYF
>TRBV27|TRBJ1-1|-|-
TGTGCCAGCGGGGGGCCGGGGGACACTGAAGCTTTCTTT
CASGGPGDTEAFF
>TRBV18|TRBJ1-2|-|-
TGTGCCAGCTCACCACCCAAAGAAGGGGCCGGAGGCTACACCTTC
CASSPPKEGAGGYTF
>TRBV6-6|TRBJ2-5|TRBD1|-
TGTGCCAGCAGTTTAACTCCAGGGGGTCAAGAGACCCAGTACTTC
CASSLTPGGQETQYF
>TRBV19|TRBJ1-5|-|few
TGTGCCAGTAGTACGACAGAATTAAGCAATCAGCCCCAGCATTTT
CASSTTELSNQPQHF
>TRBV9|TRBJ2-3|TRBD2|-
TGTGCCAGCAGCAGCGCGCGGGGGGGCACAGATACGCAGTATTTT
CASSSARGGTDTQYF
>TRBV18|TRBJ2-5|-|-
TGTGCCGGCCCATACCTAGAATCGACCCAGTACTTC
CAGPYLESTQYF
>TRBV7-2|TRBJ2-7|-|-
TGTGCCAGCAGCTCGACTCGTCGGGAGCAGTACTTC
CASSSTRREQYF
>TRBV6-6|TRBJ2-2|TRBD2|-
TGTGCCACCGAAACGGGGGGACTAGCGGGAGCCGGGGAGCTGTTTTTT
CATETGGLAGAGELFF
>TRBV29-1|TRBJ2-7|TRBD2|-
TGCAGCGTCTCCCGGGGGGAGGGCTACGAGCAGTACTTC
CSVSRGEGYEQYF
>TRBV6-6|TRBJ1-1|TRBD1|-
TGTGCCACCCGGGGTCCCGACAGGGCCACTGAAGCTTTCTTT
CATRGPDRATEAFF
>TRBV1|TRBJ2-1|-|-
TGCACCAGCAGCCAAGATCTAGCGGGGGAGGAATACAATGAGCAGTTCTTC
CTSSQDLAGEEYNEQFF
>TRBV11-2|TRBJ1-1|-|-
TGTGCCAGCAGCTTAGGTTATGATTCGAGGAACACTGAAGCTTTCTTT
CASSLGYDSRNTEAFF